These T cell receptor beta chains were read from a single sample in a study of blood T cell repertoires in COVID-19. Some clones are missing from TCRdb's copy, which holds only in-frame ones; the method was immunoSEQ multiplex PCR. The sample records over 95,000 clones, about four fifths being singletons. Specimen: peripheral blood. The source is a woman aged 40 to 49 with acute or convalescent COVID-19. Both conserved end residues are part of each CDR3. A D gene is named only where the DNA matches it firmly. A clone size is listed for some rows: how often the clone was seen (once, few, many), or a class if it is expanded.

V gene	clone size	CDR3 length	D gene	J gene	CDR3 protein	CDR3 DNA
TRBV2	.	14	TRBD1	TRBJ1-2	CASSPGTDQYGYTF	TGTGCCAGCAGCCCAGGGACAGACCAATATGGCTACACCTTC
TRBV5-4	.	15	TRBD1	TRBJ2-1	CASSPGQLIYNEQFF	TGTGCCAGCAGCCCGGGACAGTTAATCTACAATGAGCAGTTCTTC
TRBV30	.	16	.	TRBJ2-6	CAWSRGRSSGANVLTF	TGTGCCTGGAGTCGGGGAAGAAGCTCTGGGGCCAACGTCCTGACTTTC
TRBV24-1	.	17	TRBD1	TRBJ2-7	CATSDSNDRGSPYEQYF	TGTGCCACCAGTGATAGTAATGACAGGGGTTCCCCCTACGAGCAGTACTTC
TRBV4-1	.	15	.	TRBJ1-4	CASSQTQGYGEKLFF	TGCGCCAGCAGCCAGACTCAGGGGTATGGGGAAAAACTGTTTTTT
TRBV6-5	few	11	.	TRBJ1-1	CASARGTEAFF	TGTGCCAGCGCCAGGGGCACTGAAGCTTTCTTT
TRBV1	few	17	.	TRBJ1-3	CTSSGIVRYRSGNTIYF	TGCACCAGCAGCGGTATTGTGAGGTATCGATCGGGAAACACCATATATTTT
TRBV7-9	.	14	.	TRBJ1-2	CASSSIVENYGYTF	TGTGCCAGCAGCTCGATCGTCGAGAACTATGGCTACACCTTC
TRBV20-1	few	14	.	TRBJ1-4	CSASVTGLNEKLFF	TGCAGTGCTAGTGTTACAGGACTAAATGAAAAACTGTTTTTT
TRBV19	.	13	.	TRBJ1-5	CASRQQVGQPQHF	TGTGCCAGTAGACAACAGGTTGGTCAGCCCCAGCATTTT
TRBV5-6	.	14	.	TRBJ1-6	CASSFDSFNSPLHF	TGTGCCAGCAGCTTTGACAGTTTTAATTCACCCCTCCACTTT
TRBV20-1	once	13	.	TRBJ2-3	CSASHPGSDTQYF	TGCAGTGCTAGTCACCCGGGGTCGGATACGCAGTATTTT
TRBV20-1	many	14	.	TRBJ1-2	CSASGQGTDYGYTF	TGCAGTGCTAGTGGTCAGGGTACGGACTATGGCTACACCTTC
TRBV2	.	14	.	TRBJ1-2	CASSEGGGHSGYTF	TGTGCCAGCAGTGAAGGGGGCGGACACTCTGGCTACACCTTC
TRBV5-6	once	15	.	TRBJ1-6	CASHRRGESYSPLHF	TGTGCCAGCCACCGGCGGGGGGAATCCTATTCACCCCTCCACTTT
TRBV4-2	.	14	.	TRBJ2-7	CASSQETLSYEQYF	TGTGCCAGCAGCCAAGAGACTCTCTCCTACGAGCAGTACTTC
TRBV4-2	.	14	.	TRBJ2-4	CASSPFGGENIQYF	TGTGCCAGCAGCCCTTTTGGCGGAGAAAACATTCAGTACTTC
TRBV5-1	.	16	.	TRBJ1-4	CASSLGQSATNEKLFF	TGCGCCAGCAGCTTGGGACAGTCTGCAACTAATGAAAAACTGTTTTTT
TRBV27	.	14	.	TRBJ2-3	CASSFWGVPDTQYF	TGTGCCAGCAGTTTTTGGGGGGTACCAGATACGCAGTATTTT
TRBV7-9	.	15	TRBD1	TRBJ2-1	CASNPWTGNYNEQFF	TGTGCCAGCAATCCTTGGACAGGGAATTACAATGAGCAGTTCTTC
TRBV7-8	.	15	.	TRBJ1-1	CASSSRGGENTEAFF	TGTGCCAGCAGCTCGCGGGGGGGAGAGAACACTGAAGCTTTCTTT
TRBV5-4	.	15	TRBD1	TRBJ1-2	CASSRGSRDREGYTF	TGTGCCAGCAGCCGGGGATCCCGGGACAGGGAAGGCTACACCTTC
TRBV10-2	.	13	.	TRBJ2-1	CASRMTTYNEQFF	TGCGCCAGCAGGATGACAACCTACAATGAGCAGTTCTTC
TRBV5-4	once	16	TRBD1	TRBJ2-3	CASSLEGGRSTDTQYF	TGTGCCAGCAGCTTAGAAGGGGGCAGAAGCACAGATACGCAGTATTTT
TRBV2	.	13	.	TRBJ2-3	CASAGLATDTQYF	TGTGCCAGCGCGGGACTCGCCACAGATACGCAGTATTTT
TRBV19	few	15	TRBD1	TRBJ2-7	CASSNRDRPPYEQYF	TGTGCCAGTAGTAACCGGGACAGGCCTCCCTACGAGCAGTACTTC
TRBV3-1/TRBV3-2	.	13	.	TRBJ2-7	CASSGGASYEQYF	TGTGCCAGCAGTGGAGGGGCCTCCTACGAGCAGTACTTC
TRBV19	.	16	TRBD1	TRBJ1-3	CASSKVSRDRGNTIYF	TGTGCCAGTAGTAAAGTGTCCCGGGACAGAGGAAACACCATATATTTT
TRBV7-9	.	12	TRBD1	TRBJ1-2	CAGEGTGYGYTF	TGTGCCGGAGAGGGGACAGGGTATGGCTACACCTTC
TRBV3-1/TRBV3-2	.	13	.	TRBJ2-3	CASSLQGTDTQYF	TGTGCCAGCAGCCTACAGGGCACAGATACGCAGTATTTT
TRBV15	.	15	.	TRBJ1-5	CATSNLGGPSGAQHF	TGTGCCACCAGCAATCTAGGGGGGCCCAGCGGGGCCCAGCATTTT
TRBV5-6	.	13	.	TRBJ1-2	CASSFSHSYGYTF	TGTGCCAGCAGCTTTTCTCACAGCTATGGCTACACCTTC
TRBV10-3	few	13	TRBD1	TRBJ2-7	CAIRTGTGVEQYF	TGTGCCATCAGGACCGGGACAGGGGTCGAGCAGTACTTC
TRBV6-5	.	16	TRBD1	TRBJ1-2	CASSFLSGQGQGGYTF	TGTGCCAGCAGTTTCCTCTCGGGACAGGGGCAAGGTGGCTACACCTTC
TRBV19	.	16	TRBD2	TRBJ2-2	CASNQGLATGTGELFF	TGTGCCAGTAATCAGGGACTAGCGACGGGCACCGGGGAGCTGTTTTTT
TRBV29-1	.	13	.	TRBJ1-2	CSVEALLRGGYTF	TGCAGCGTTGAAGCTCTACTCCGGGGTGGCTACACCTTC
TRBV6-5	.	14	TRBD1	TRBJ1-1	CASSIGQGGTEAFF	TGTGCCAGCAGCATAGGACAGGGAGGGACTGAAGCTTTCTTT
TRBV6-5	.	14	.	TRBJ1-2	CASSSRQTDYGYTF	TGTGCCAGCAGTTCCCGACAGACAGACTATGGCTACACCTTC
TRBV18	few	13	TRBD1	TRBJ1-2	CASSPRDSYGYTF	TGTGCCAGCTCACCAAGGGACAGCTATGGCTACACCTTC
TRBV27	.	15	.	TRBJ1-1	CASSLSSPKNTEAFF	TGTGCCAGCAGTTTATCGAGTCCCAAGAACACTGAAGCTTTCTTT
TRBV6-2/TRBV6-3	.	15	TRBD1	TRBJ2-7	CASSYRTPGPGGQYF	TGTGCCAGCAGTTACAGGACCCCTGGGCCAGGGGGGCAGTACTTC
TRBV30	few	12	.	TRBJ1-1	CAWTRQNTEAFF	TGTGCCTGGACCAGACAGAACACTGAAGCTTTCTTT
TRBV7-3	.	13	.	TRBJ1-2	CASSLSSGVGYTF	TGTGCCAGCAGCTTAAGTTCCGGGGTTGGCTACACCTTC
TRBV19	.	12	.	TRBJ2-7	CASSAGPYEQYF	TGTGCCAGTAGTGCAGGGCCCTACGAGCAGTACTTC
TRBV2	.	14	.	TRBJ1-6	CASRKGVSNSPLHF	TGTGCCAGCAGAAAAGGGGTCAGCAATTCACCCCTCCACTTT
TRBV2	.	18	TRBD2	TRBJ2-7	CASSDRLAGFTSSYEQYF	TGTGCCAGCAGTGATAGGCTAGCGGGGTTCACAAGCTCCTACGAGCAGTACTTC